This entry lists 5 T cell receptor beta chains sequenced from one sample in a study of blood T cell repertoires in COVID-19. The assay was immunoSEQ multiplex PCR, and TCRdb's table has in-frame clones only and misses some. The sample comprises some 200,000 clones, 85% of which are singletons, and more than 2% rests with the top ten. Sequenced sample: peripheral blood. The receptors here all came from a woman aged 70 to 79 with COVID-19, enrolled during active disease.

The count of this clone is one. The rearrangement joins TRBV19 to TRBJ1-1; D is unresolved. Between the trimmed V and J ends, which lost 1 base and 1 base, there was a span of 7 bases. The CDR3 consists of 14 residues. The germline gives CDR1 LNHDA, CDR2 SQIVND (reference sequence). This CDR3 reads CASSIVSGNTEAFF. The DNA of the CDR3 is TGTGCCAGTAGTATAGTAAGCGGGAACACTGAAGCTTTCTTT.

This chain connects TRBV12-3 or TRBV12-4 to TRBJ1-1, with unresolved D. The CDR3 is 13 residues long. The germline V and J ends were trimmed by 6 bases and 3 bases, with 11 bases remaining between them. The CDR3 protein is CASSLNGDTEAFF. CDR3 in DNA: TGTGCCAGCAGCCTAAACGGGGACACTGAAGCTTTCTTT.

This chain uses TRBV2 with TRBJ1-1; D is unresolved. CDR1 and CDR2 (germline): SNHLY, FYNNEI. This CDR3 is built from 11 residues. CDR3 residues: CSPQTGTEAFF. The CDR3 nucleotides are TGTTCTCCTCAAACTGGCACTGAAGCTTTCTTT.

This clone was counted a few times. This sequence joins TRBV5-5 and TRBJ1-1; tentative D call: TRBD1 (5 bases). This CDR3 contains 14 residues. Per germline, CDR1 SGHKS and CDR2 YYEKEE (reference sequence). V was pared by 0 bases and J by 6 bases, with 12 bases between. The CDR3 sequence: CASSLEGLLPEAFF. CDR3 DNA: TGTGCCAGCAGCTTGGAGGGACTGCTGCCTGAAGCTTTCTTT.

This clone was seen just once. V and J are TRBV7-2 and TRBJ2-3; D is unresolved. The germline V and J ends were trimmed by 2 bases and 1 base, with 10 bases remaining between them. The CDR3 runs 15 residues. Germline V gene data show CDR1 as SGHTA and CDR2 as FQGNSA. The CDR3 DNA reads TGTGCCAGCAGCTTATCGGTAGCTGGCACAGATACGCAGTATTTT. It is translated as CASSLSVAGTDTQYF.